The T cell receptor beta chain under discussion was sequenced for a study of T-cell reconstitution after alpha-beta-depleted transplantation in children. This CDR3 is 17 amino acids long. CDR1 SEHNR and CDR2 FQNEAQ come from the germline V gene (reference sequence). Trimming removed 1 base from V and 10 bases from J; junction bases left unmatched: 13. This clonotype has just a few counts. The library targeted TCRbeta and was prepared with unique molecular identifiers. MiXCR was run by TCRdb on the PCR reads, yielding one entry per CDR3 protein. The top ten hold 5% to 6% of the sample, which has about 480,000 distinct CDR3 sequences, under 15% seen once.

This chain uses TRBV7-9 with TRBJ2-3; 11 bases are a match to TRBD2. This receptor was taken from a human donor who donated a stem cell graft to a child with combined immunodeficiency. The source material was PBMCs from the stem cell graft donor, sampled from the stem cell graft. CDR3 sequence reads: CASSLGVKGLAVQAQYF. As DNA, the CDR3 is TGTGCCAGCAGCTTAGGGGTCAAGGGACTAGCGGTTCAAGCGCAGTATTTT.